A selection of T cell receptor beta chains follows, all from one sample in a study of beta chain features in type 1 diabetes. This table comes from immunoSEQ multiplex PCR, and its TCRdb copy is limited to in-frame clones, with some not included. Among about 53,000 clones listed, roughly 50% were seen once. The sequencing input was Tregs from blood. The receptors derive from a woman aged 40 to 55 with type 1 diabetes. Each CDR3 is given with its conserved first and last residue. Each record gives: J gene, CDR3 length, D gene, V gene, clone size, CDR3 protein, CDR3 DNA. D genes are given only for firm matches. Clone size, where shown, is once, few, many, or a class for clones that have expanded.

TRBJ1-3 | 15 | . | TRBV7-2 | . | CASSLGSSSGNTIYF | TGTGCCAGCAGCTTAGGTTCCAGCTCTGGAAACACCATATATTTT
TRBJ2-7 | 17 | TRBD2 | TRBV28 | . | CASRPTGLAGWGYEQYF | TGTGCCAGCAGACCAACCGGACTAGCGGGCTGGGGATACGAGCAGTACTTC
TRBJ1-2 | 13 | . | TRBV28 | . | CASSFGGSYGYTF | TGTGCCAGCAGTTTCGGAGGGAGCTATGGCTACACCTTC
TRBJ1-2 | 13 | . | TRBV7-2 | . | CASSLFSLYGYTF | TGTGCCAGCAGCTTATTCTCCCTTTATGGCTACACCTTC
TRBJ2-3 | 13 | . | TRBV5-1 | . | CASSTYRVDTQYF | TGCGCCAGCAGCACCTACAGGGTTGATACGCAGTATTTT
TRBJ1-5 | 15 | . | TRBV7-2 | . | CASSLVGQGNQPQHF | TGTGCCAGCAGCTTAGTTGGCCAGGGCAATCAGCCCCAGCATTTT
TRBJ2-6 | 17 | . | TRBV28 | . | CAGSLFRGAPGANVLTF | TGTGCCGGCAGTTTATTCCGGGGGGCCCCTGGGGCCAACGTCCTGACTTTC
TRBJ2-7 | 12 | . | TRBV5-1 | few | CASGRGTYEQYF | TGCGCCAGCGGTCGGGGGACGTACGAGCAGTACTTC
TRBJ1-1 | 15 | TRBD1 | TRBV5-1 | . | CASSLAGQGNTEAFF | TGCGCCAGCAGCTTGGCCGGACAGGGGAACACTGAAGCTTTCTTT
TRBJ2-1 | 16 | TRBD1 | TRBV11-3 | . | CASSLGGDRPRNEQFF | TGTGCCAGCAGCTTAGGCGGGGACAGGCCACGCAATGAGCAGTTCTTC